This TCR beta chain was sequenced in a study of CD8+CD57+ T cells in acquired aplastic anemia. Study as a whole: Sorted CD4+ and CD8+ cells yielded around 3.3 ug of DNA on average.

Patients chosen for sequencing had shown CD8+CD57+ cell expansion by flow cytometry. Every patient was diagnosed with severe acquired aplastic anemia. The study's findings and limits: Patients showed no significant difference from controls in CD8+ Simpson's diversity.

This clonotype was counted a few times. The antigen is undetermined. The V gene's germline CDR1 is MNHEY and CDR2 SVGAGI. The CDR3 contains 16 residues. V gave up 11 bases and J gave up 5 bases, with 27 bases separating them. Template material for TCR beta VDJ and CDR3 profiling consisted of genomic DNA. TCRdb re-analysed the reads in MiXCR, keeping a single row per CDR3 protein. The sample has approximately 300,000 distinct CDR3 sequences, 56% seen once. The chain employs TRBV6-5 and TRBJ1-1, with a weak D call TRBD1 (6 bases). Sequenced input: sorted CD4+, CD8+, or CD8+CD57+ T cells (not recorded which) from PBMCs. The sequence was collected from a human donor with aplastic anemia. As DNA, the CDR3 is TGTGCCTGCCGAGGGGGGAGGGAAGGGGTGAGGACTGAAGCTTTCTTT. Translation: CACRGGREGVRTEAFF.